What follows are 3 T cell receptor beta chains derived from one specimen sequenced in a study of PD-1 blockade in classical Hodgkin lymphoma. Using immunoSEQ multiplex PCR, the repertoire was profiled, and TCRdb retains in-frame clones only, with some absent. The repertoire holds tens of thousands of clones, with just under 80% as singletons. Time point indicated: cycle 4 day 1 (C4D1), after more than five weeks of nivolumab. Brentuximab vedotin exposure varied, and every patient relapsed after autologous stem cell transplantation. The sequenced sample was peripheral blood mononuclear cells (PBMCs), obtained before the fourth cycle of nivolumab. These receptors all come from a human donor with classical Hodgkin lymphoma.

This clone appeared a few times. The V gene is TRBV6-6, the J gene TRBJ2-1; 11 bases agree with TRBD1. This CDR3 spans 16 amino acids. Trimming at V came to 4 bases and at J to 5 bases, leaving 7 bases not matched to a gene. Germline V gives CDR1 MNHNY, CDR2 SVGAGI (reference sequence). The CDR3 is CASSSPGQGANNEQFF. The CDR3 nucleotides read TGTGCCAGCAGTTCTCCTGGACAGGGGGCAAACAATGAGCAGTTCTTC.

The CDR3 reads CSAGRTGAEAFF. The DNA for the CDR3 is TGCAGCGCCGGGCGAACAGGGGCTGAAGCTTTCTTT. The rearrangement uses TRBV29-1 and TRBJ1-1; 7 nucleotides line up with TRBD1. Germline CDR1 reads SQVTM; CDR2 reads ANQGSEA. V was pared by 7 bases and J by 6 bases, with 8 bases of the junction left unmatched. The CDR3 is 12 residues long. Full variable domain (missing parts from reference TRBV29-1 and TRBJ1-1): SAVISQKPSRDICQRGTSLTIQCQVDSQVTMMFWYRQQPGQSLTLIATANQGSEATYESGFVIDKFPISRPNLTFSTLTVSNMSPEDSSIYLCSAGRTGAEAFFGQGTRLTVV.

This clone was detected a few times. V gene TRBV9 combines with J gene TRBJ2-3, with D possibly TRBD1 on 6 matching bases. The ends were cut back, 0 bases at V and 0 bases at J, with 14 bases in the middle. The CDR3 runs 17 residues. Germline values: CDR1 SGDLS, CDR2 YYNGEE. The CDR3 sequence is CASSVEGTSFSTDTQYF. DNA of the CDR3: TGTGCCAGCAGCGTAGAAGGGACAAGTTTTAGCACAGATACGCAGTATTTT.